This T cell receptor (beta chain) originates from a study of CD8 T cells in ankylosing spondylitis. General study results and limits: As for the disease-linked clones, they showed a CD8+ phenotype and occurred at relatively low frequencies in peripheral blood. Researchers reportedly found disease-linked clones significantly enriched in matched ankylosing spondylitis synovial fluid.

Comments on this clonotype: Antigen unknown.

CDR3 size: 12 residues. The germline V gene encodes CDR1 SGHRS and CDR2 YFSETQ. Trimming stripped 0 bases from V and 9 bases from J, with 7 bases between. Preparation of TCR beta libraries was done by quantitative 5'-RACE with molecular barcodes. From the 5' RACE reads, TCRdb called clonotypes with MiXCR, one entry per CDR3 protein. The table records about 140,000 distinct CDR3 sequences, about 10% of them present only once. This TCR was sampled from a female donor with ankylosing spondylitis or in good health (not recorded which). The chain is built from TRBV5-1 and TRBJ2-1; D is unclear. Sequences were obtained from blood, either unsorted or a sorted T cell fraction (not recorded which). The CDR3 reads CASSLDGPEQFF. CDR3 nucleotide sequence: TGCGCCAGCAGCTTGGATGGACCTGAGCAGTTCTTC.